This T cell receptor beta chain was captured by sequencing in a study of shared clonotypes between healthy human individuals (dated by TCRdb to 2018 to 2021). A note on the overall study: The cohort comprised two women and three men aged 18 to 49 years. To estimate repertoire size and how much clonotypes are shared between individuals, the study performed deep sequencing of blood TCR repertoires from a handful of healthy adults. To increase sequencing depth and limit assay-specific biases, different laboratories used diverse techniques to prepare libraries and sequence TCR repertoires. Each donor's leukapheresis produced roughly between roughly 0.85 and 10 billion PBMCs. For each donor, CD4 naive and CD4 memory were each given three plates, CD8 naive was given two plates, and CD8 memory was given one plate. Study-wide findings and limitations: Pairwise subsampling indicated that sequencing depth was expected to affect the degree of clonotype sharing among donors. The small number of donors limited the genetic and exposure-history diversity represented. Only blood was sampled, and tissue TCR repertoires likely differ from those in blood. Rarefaction of sorted-subset datasets indicated incomplete sequencing despite the large sequencing depth. Naive subsets generally had larger estimated clonotype richness than memory subsets did. Higher generation probabilities were observed for clonotypes shared by all four sorted-subset donors than for non-shared clonotypes. About 5% of naive CD4, 3.5% of naive CD8, approximately 2.2% of memory CD4, and about 0.4% of memory CD8 clonotypes were shared across several donors.

Donors were healthy HIV-negative adults with no recently reported acute infections or vaccinations. Only Caucasian adults living in Nashville, Tennessee, USA were represented among the donors. Magnetic negative selection was used to enrich CD4+ T cells, after which naive cells were positively selected on CD45RA and the negative fraction became the memory subset. After blood collection by leukapheresis, PBMCs were isolated using Ficoll-Histopaque density gradient centrifugation and then cryopreserved in the vapor phase of liquid nitrogen. Purity and quantity of every magnetically sorted T cell population were checked by analytical flow cytometry. Genomic DNA was isolated from each sorted fraction and quantified by UV absorbance on a Nanodrop 2000c. Using the deep immunoSEQ assay, multiplex PCR amplified TCR CDR3 regions from genomic DNA. For each cell subset, the extracted genomic DNA was distributed evenly across all wells of several immunoSEQ 96-well plates, and each plate served as one replicate. Each replicate PCR for sorted subsets received 200 ng genomic DNA, equal to tens of thousands of T cell genomes. Purified libraries were quantified with a Qubit 3.0 fluorometer, sized on a Bioanalyzer 2100, and re-quantified with the KAPA Library Quantification kit. Each immunoSEQ 96-well plate was sequenced on its own single-read 150-cycle Illumina NextSeq 550 flow cell. Per the original workflow: The immunoSEQ output contained only junctional sequences without quality scores, so filtering could not match that applied to full-length reads. Sequences were annotated with PyIR, a Python wrapper for IgBLAST v1.9, and V/J genes and CDR3 were assigned using IMGT germline references. Reads with weak V/J assignments (E-value above 1e-6), missing CDR3, stop codons, out-of-frame junctions, or ambiguous translated residues were removed. A V3J clonotype was defined by an identical inferred V gene, J gene, and CDR3 amino acid sequence. To compute the percentage overlap between repertoires, the number of shared unique clonotypes was divided by the size of the smaller repertoire. RTK rarefaction, the Chao1 estimator, and Recon v2.1 estimates of unobserved clonotypes were used to assess repertoire richness. For all TCRbeta clonotypes obtained by the gDNA method from a few donors, generation probabilities were computed with OLGA. TCRdb's version of the immuneACCESS table is confined to in-frame rearrangements and falls short of the full clone set. An unresolved V gene accounts for under half of the shortfall where checked; the remainder is of unknown origin. Clonal size and the V and J genes are those of that table, whereas D and trimming came from the DNA. The sample table shows about 2 million clones, and 95% are seen once. The ten largest clonotypes hold 0.1% to 0.15% of the sample.

Compared with germline, V lacks 4 bases and J lacks 0 bases; bases without a gene match: 8. The germline V gene encodes CDR1 SGHVS and CDR2 FQNEAQ. The CDR3 measures 17 amino acids from cysteine to phenylalanine. Only the CDR3 portion is preserved as DNA: 51 bases, with reading frame beginning at the first base. This clone is a singleton in its sample. Its cognate antigen has yet to be identified. The record has no base qualities; no much larger clone is one base away. Source material: naive CD4+ T cells sorted from blood. The cell subset or site tag for this specimen amounts to: CD45RA+ positively selected. The rearrangement combines TRBV7-8 with TRBJ2-4, with 8 junctional bases fitting TRBD2. The sequence came from a man between 18 and 35 years old in good health. The DNA sequence is as follows: TGTGCCAGCAGCTCGGCCCGACTAGCGTTAGCCAAAAACATTCAGTACTTC. Its protein is CASSSARLALAKNIQYF.